Sequencing of this TCR beta chain was carried out in a study of T cells in Graves' hyperthyroidism and ophthalmopathy. There are a few counts of this clonotype. The CDR3 covers 13 residues. CDR1 is DFQATT and CDR2 is SNEGSKA in the germline V gene (reference sequence). V shed 6 bases, J shed 2 bases, and the junction held 3 bases outside the gene matches. The definition of stable Graves' hyperthyroidism was no ophthalmopathy progression within 18 months. The source material, RNA transcripts, was used to amplify TCR beta CDR3 regions. TCR CDR3 underwent first-round RT-PCR with the HTBI primer set. MiXCR, run by TCRdb on the multiplex PCR reads, gives a single entry per CDR3 protein. The table includes roughly 93,000 distinct CDR3 sequences, just over 50% detected once.

The specimen was blood. This clonotype originated in a woman between 40 and 50 years old with Graves' hyperthyroidism. The rearrangement uses TRBV20-1 and TRBJ2-7; 11 bases are a match to TRBD2. CDR3 nucleotides: TGCAGTGCCGTACTAGCGGGAGCCTACGAGCAGTACTTC. Its protein is CSAVLAGAYEQYF.